This section outlines one T cell receptor (beta chain) sequence together with its context. Assay used: immunoSEQ multiplex PCR; TCRdb lists only in-frame clones, some missing. The table has tens of thousands of clones, roughly nine tenths seen once. This sample was included in a study of T cell changes during pregnancy in multiple sclerosis. The CDR3 extends over 15 amino acids. From germline, CDR1 is SGHKS and CDR2 YYEKEE (reference sequence). Unmatched junction bases numbered 6, after V lost 0 bases and J lost 5 bases. J is TRBJ1-1 and V is TRBV5-5; 8 nucleotides match TRBD1. The sample consisted of CD4+ T cells from peripheral blood mononuclear cells, taken in the third trimester of pregnancy. This TCR was recovered from a female donor in good health, enrolled as a control in a pregnancy study. CDR3 loop: CASSLGTGWGTEAFF. The CDR3 coding sequence is TGTGCCAGCAGCTTGGGGACAGGGTGGGGGACTGAAGCTTTCTTT.